The entry below describes one T cell receptor (beta chain). The antigen remains undetermined. Repertoires were generated with immunoSEQ multiplex PCR, while TCRdb's copy carries only in-frame clones and drops some. This table has approximately 160,000 clones, 90% to 95% appearing once. CDR1 and CDR2 from the germline V gene are SGHAT and FQNNGV. V lost 4 bases, J lost 7 bases, and 9 bases stayed unmatched. CDR3 size: 14 residues. The record originates from a study of OX40 agonist ivuxolimab in advanced cancers. The wider study: Patients with prior anti-PD-1, anti-PD-L1 or anti-CTLA-4 therapy were eligible; approximately 37% had some. Points from the study as a whole: CD4+ and CD8+ blood T cells expanded clonally by week 6 at 0.1 to 3.0 mg/kg.

The TCR was taken from an adult with an advanced solid tumor such as melanoma, head and neck, liver or kidney cancer. Material: CD4+ or CD8+ T cells sorted from blood, obtained in a trial of the OX40 agonist ivuxolimab. The V gene is TRBV11-2, the J gene TRBJ2-5; 7 bases match TRBD1. Written as DNA, the CDR3 is TGTGCCAGCAGCTCCCTAGGGACAGTGGGGACCCAGTACTTC. Translating gives CASSSLGTVGTQYF.